This TCR beta chain stems from a study of shared clonotypes between healthy human individuals. Study results and limitations: Sequencing depth was expected to affect clonotype sharing among donors. What limited the represented genetic and exposure-history diversity was the small number of donors.

Every donor was a Caucasian adult from Nashville, Tennessee. In the case of this clone: Its antigen is not identified.

Deep-level assay runs were performed. This table comes from immunoSEQ multiplex PCR, and its TCRdb copy is limited to in-frame clones, with some not included. The data contain 450,000 to 500,000 clones, around 80% of them seen just once; the ten biggest clones take up more than 10%. Sequences were obtained from PBMCs. The receptor was derived from a woman in her thirties or forties in good health. Some clones in this sample may be carry-over from other donors' samples.

The chain's CDR3 is CAWSVPRLAGTDTQYF. CDR3 nucleotide sequence: TGTGCCTGGAGTGTACCCCGACTAGCGGGCACAGATACGCAGTATTTT. J is TRBJ2-3 and V is TRBV30, with TRBD2 identical over 9 bases. The CDR3 runs 16 residues. V shed 0 bases, J shed 1 base, and the junction held 5 bases outside the gene matches. The germline V gene has CDR1 GTSNPN and CDR2 SVGIG (reference sequence).